These 22 T cell receptor beta chains originate from one sample sequenced in a study of cytomegalovirus exposure and HLA in healthy donors. The repertoire was sequenced with immunoSEQ multiplex PCR; TCRdb's copy has only in-frame clones and lacks some. The sample lists approximately 150,000 clones; approximately 81% were seen once. Input material: PBMCs. All receptors come from a man younger than 40 in good health and CMV-seropositive.

The J gene is TRBJ2-6, the V gene TRBV11-3; 9 bases fit TRBD1. The J segment lost 3 bases and the V segment lost 5 bases, leaving 11 bases of the junction unmatched. The germline V gene has CDR1 SGHNT and CDR2 YENEEA. The CDR3 has 18 amino acids. The CDR3 is CASSPDRGSRDGANVLTF. The CDR3 DNA sequence: TGTGCCAGCAGCCCGGACAGGGGTTCTCGGGATGGGGCCAACGTCCTGACTTTC.

V is TRBV7-3 and J is TRBJ2-1, with 14 positions matching TRBD2. Trimming removed 5 bases from V and 10 bases from J; junction bases left unmatched: 7. The germline gives CDR1 SGHTA, CDR2 FQGTGA. The CDR3 extends over 15 amino acids. The DNA of the CDR3 is TGTGCCAGCAGCATGGGACTAGCGGGAGTGGAGGAGCAGTTCTTC. Translating gives CASSMGLAGVEEQFF.

The gene calls are TRBV6-4 and TRBJ2-7; 8 bases are shared with TRBD2. CDR1 MRHNA and CDR2 SNTAGT come from the germline V gene. This CDR3 has 15 amino acids. Trimming cost V 8 bases and J 0 bases; bases outside gene matches: 9. The CDR3 here is CASPFWTSFSYEQYF. CDR3 DNA: TGTGCCAGCCCCTTCTGGACTAGCTTCTCCTACGAGCAGTACTTC.

V gene TRBV13 combines with J gene TRBJ2-7, with 12 positions matching TRBD2. Germline values: CDR1 PRHDT, CDR2 FYEKMQ (reference sequence). The CDR3 is made up of 16 amino acids. Losses at the gene ends were 0 bases for V and 0 bases for J; bases not matched to a gene: 0. CDR3 in amino acids: CASSLGTSGSSYEQYF. The CDR3 DNA follows: TGTGCCAGCAGCTTAGGGACTAGCGGGAGCTCCTACGAGCAGTACTTC.

The chain recombines TRBV6-6 with TRBJ2-3; 11 bases are shared with TRBD2. The germline CDR1 and CDR2 sequences are MNHNY and SVGAGI (reference sequence). The V and J ends lost 8 bases and 4 bases, in that order; junction bases with no gene match: 2. The CDR3 runs to 13 residues. The CDR3 DNA is TGTGCCAGCGTAGCGGGAGGGTCAGATACGCAGTATTTT. It codes for CASVAGGSDTQYF.

This rearrangement joins TRBV18 to TRBJ1-1; D may be TRBD1 (5 bases). V lost 3 bases and J lost 7, with 12 bases in between. CDR1 KGHSH and CDR2 LQKENI come from the germline V gene. The CDR3 consists of 13 residues. The CDR3 sequence: CASSPLVGGEAFF. CDR3 coding DNA: TGTGCCAGCTCACCCCTCGTGGGGGGTGAAGCTTTCTTT.

The rearrangement uses TRBV19 and TRBJ1-2; TRBD1 is a possible D gene (5 bases). Germline assignment: CDR1 LNHDA and CDR2 SQIVND (reference sequence). The V end was cut by 3 bases, the J end by 1 base, with 6 bases between. This CDR3 is 13 amino acids long. The CDR3 DNA reads TGTGCCAGTAGTATCAGGGATAACTATGGCTACACCTTC. This codes for CASSIRDNYGYTF.

The rearrangement joins TRBV11-2 to TRBJ2-5; 8 bases are a match to TRBD1. CDR1 is SGHAT, CDR2 FQNNGV, per germline. V trimming: 3 bases; J trimming: 4 bases; junction bases outside the gene matches: 13. The CDR3 runs to 17 residues. The CDR3 sequence is CASSLNPQGALGETQYF. DNA for the CDR3: TGTGCCAGCAGCTTGAACCCCCAGGGGGCCTTGGGAGAGACCCAGTACTTC.

CDR3 nucleotide sequence: TGTGCCAGCAGCTCACTACAGGGGGGTGAGGAGGAAAAACTGTTTTTT. It is translated as CASSSLQGGEEEKLFF. The gene calls are TRBV7-8 and TRBJ1-4, with TRBD1 identical over 8 bases. This CDR3 is 16 amino acids long. Unmatched junction bases numbered 12, after V lost 4 bases and J lost 8 bases. CDR1 is SGHVS and CDR2 is FQNEAQ in the germline V gene.

The V and J genes are TRBV2 and TRBJ2-2; D perhaps matches TRBD1 (6 bases). The germline CDR1 and CDR2 sequences are SNHLY and FYNNEI. This CDR3 spans 15 amino acids. V lost 6 bases, J lost 1 base, and 12 bases lay in between. The CDR3 here is CASSRQALNTGELFF. The CDR3 DNA is TGTGCCAGCAGCCGACAGGCATTGAACACCGGGGAGCTGTTTTTT.

The chain carries TRBV5-6 and TRBJ2-5; 7 bases fit TRBD2. Germline V gene sequence: CDR1 SGHDT, CDR2 YYEEEE. V shed 2 bases and J 6 bases; nucleotides not matched to a gene: 1. The CDR3 runs 12 residues. CDR3 amino acids: CASSFGRQTQYF. In nucleotides, the CDR3 is TGTGCCAGCAGCTTCGGGAGGCAGACCCAGTACTTC. The variable domain in full, with the rest retrieved from reference TRBV5-6 and TRBJ2-5, is DAGVTQSPTHLIKTRGQQVTLRCSPKSGHDTVSWYQQALGQGPQFIFQYYEEEERQRGNFPDRFSGHQFPNYSSELNVNALLLGDSALYLCASSFGRQTQYFGPGTRLLVL.

The genes are TRBV19 and TRBJ2-1; 12 bases are a match to TRBD2. The trim removed 4 bases at V and 11 bases at J, leaving 6 bases unmatched. The CDR3 sequence is 14 residues long. The V gene's germline CDR1 is LNHDA and CDR2 SQIVND (reference sequence). The chain's CDR3 is CASSTPTSGGKQFF. In nucleotides, the CDR3 is TGTGCCAGTAGTACACCGACTAGCGGGGGCAAGCAGTTCTTC.

The chain is built from TRBV5-6 and TRBJ2-5, with 8 nucleotides matching TRBD1. The CDR3 loop spans 15 amino acids. The germline V gene has CDR1 SGHDT and CDR2 YYEEEE. Unmatched junction bases numbered 8, after V lost 4 bases and J lost 3 bases. This CDR3 reads CASSRQGFTKETQYF. The CDR3 DNA reads as TGTGCCAGCAGCCGACAGGGGTTCACTAAAGAGACCCAGTACTTC.

V is TRBV28 and J is TRBJ2-7; TRBD1 agrees at 9 bases. The CDR3 contains 16 residues. V shed 4 bases, J shed 5 bases, and the junction held 12 bases outside the gene matches. Germline loops: CDR1 MDHEN, CDR2 SYDVKM. The CDR3 nucleotides read TGTGCCAGCAGTTCGACCGTGGACAGGGGTTTAAACGAGCAGTACTTC. It specifies CASSSTVDRGLNEQYF.

This clone was detected once. The gene calls are TRBV28 and TRBJ2-7; 11 bases match TRBD1. V lost 4 bases to trimming and J lost 3 bases; unmatched junction nucleotides: 8. Germline V CDR1 and CDR2: MDHEN, SYDVKM. The CDR3 totals 16 residues. The CDR3 DNA sequence: TGTGCCAGCAGTTCCGCCGGGACAGGGGGAGGCTACGAGCAGTACTTC. Amino acid sequence: CASSSAGTGGGYEQYF.

The CDR3 sequence: CASSNLAGAYNEQFF. In DNA, the CDR3 is TGTGCCAGCAGCAACCTAGCGGGGGCCTACAATGAGCAGTTCTTC. The chain couples TRBV7-2 to TRBJ2-1; 10 bases agree with TRBD2. Losses at the gene ends were 5 bases for V and 2 bases for J; bases not matched to a gene: 3. Looked up from germline, CDR1 is SGHTA and CDR2 is FQGNSA. The CDR3 totals 15 residues.

J is TRBJ2-1 and V is TRBV6-1; 8 bases match TRBD2. The CDR3 loop spans 16 amino acids. Germline V gene data show CDR1 as MNHNS and CDR2 as SASEGT. Germline trimming cut 1 base from V and 4 bases from J; bases unmatched to any gene: 6. The CDR3 protein is CASSEGSGGRYNEQFF. In nucleotides, the CDR3 is TGTGCCAGCAGTGAAGGGAGCGGGGGACGATACAATGAGCAGTTCTTC.

This clone was seen a handful of times. This chain links TRBV19 with TRBJ1-5; 7 bases align to TRBD1. The CDR3 is made up of 14 amino acids. Germline V lookup: CDR1 LNHDA, CDR2 SQIVND (reference sequence). Trimming removed 3 bases from V and 6 bases from J; junction bases left unmatched: 5. Here the CDR3 DNA reads TGTGCCAGTAGTATGACAGGGTCGGCTCAGCCCCAGCATTTT. Its translation is CASSMTGSAQPQHF.

This clone was observed once. This chain uses TRBV9 with TRBJ1-4; tentative D call: TRBD1 (6 bases). Between the trimmed V and J ends, which lost 3 bases and 8 bases, there was a span of 14 bases. The CDR3 is 14 residues long. The V gene's germline CDR1 is SGDLS and CDR2 YYNGEE. DNA for the CDR3: TGTGCCAGCAGCGCCCCAGGGGCGGACGAAAAACTGTTTTTT. It codes for CASSAPGADEKLFF.

The chain recombines TRBV25-1 with TRBJ2-3; TRBD2 matches at 12 bases. The CDR3 sequence is 18 residues long. Germline CDR1 MGHDK, CDR2 SYGVNS. Trimming cost V 1 base and J 3 bases; bases outside gene matches: 8. The chain's CDR3 is CASSELRLAGDPTDTQYF. CDR3 nucleotide sequence: TGTGCCAGCAGTGAATTGCGACTAGCGGGAGATCCAACAGATACGCAGTATTTT. The whole variable domain, remainder taken from reference TRBV25-1 and TRBJ2-3, is EADIYQTPRYLVIGTGKKITLECSQTMGHDKMYWYQQDPGMELHLIHYSYGVNSTEKGDLSSESTVSRIRTEHFPLTLESARPSHTSQYLCASSELRLAGDPTDTQYFGPGTRLTVL.

The rearrangement uses TRBV6-5 and TRBJ2-3; D ambiguous. The CDR3 consists of 13 residues. V dropped 2 bases and J dropped 7 bases, with 10 bases sitting between them. Germline values: CDR1 MNHEY, CDR2 SVGAGI. The CDR3 nucleotides read TGTGCCAGCAGTTACGAGCGTGGATATACGCAGTATTTT. Amino acid sequence: CASSYERGYTQYF.

The rearrangement links TRBV9 to TRBJ2-1; D ambiguous. The V gene lost 0 bases and the J gene lost 3 bases, with 4 bases spanning the gap. This CDR3 contains 13 residues. Germline-derived CDR1 and CDR2 are SGDLS and YYNGEE. The CDR3 protein is CASSVDSYNEQFF. CDR3 nucleotide sequence: TGTGCCAGCAGCGTAGACAGCTACAATGAGCAGTTCTTC.